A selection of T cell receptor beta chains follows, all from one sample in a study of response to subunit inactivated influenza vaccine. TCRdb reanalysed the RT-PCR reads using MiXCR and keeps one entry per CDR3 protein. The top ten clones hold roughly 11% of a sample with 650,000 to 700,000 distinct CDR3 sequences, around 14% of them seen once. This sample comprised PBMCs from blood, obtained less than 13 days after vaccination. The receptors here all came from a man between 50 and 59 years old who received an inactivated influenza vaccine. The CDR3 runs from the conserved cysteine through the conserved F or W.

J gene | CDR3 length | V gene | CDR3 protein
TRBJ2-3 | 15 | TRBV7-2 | CASSLSAGGTDTQYF
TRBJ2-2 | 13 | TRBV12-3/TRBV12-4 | CASSAYRVGELFF
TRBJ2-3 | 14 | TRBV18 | CASSRQGSADTQYF
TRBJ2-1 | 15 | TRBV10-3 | CAISDGLAGGYEQFF
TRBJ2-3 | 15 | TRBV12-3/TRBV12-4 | CASKPSGYHTDTQYF
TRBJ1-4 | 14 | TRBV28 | CASRTQSFNEKLFF
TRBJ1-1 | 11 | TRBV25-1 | CASSSGTKAFF
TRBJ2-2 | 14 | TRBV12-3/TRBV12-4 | CASSPQGPPGELFF
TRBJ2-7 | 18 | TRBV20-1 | CSARGSSGRSFSSYEQYF
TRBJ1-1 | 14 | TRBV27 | CASSLVTGNTEAFF
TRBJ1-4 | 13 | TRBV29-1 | CSAVVSTNEKLFF
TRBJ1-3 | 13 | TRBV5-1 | CASRAEAGNTIYF
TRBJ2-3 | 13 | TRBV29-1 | CSVDDRVSDTQYF
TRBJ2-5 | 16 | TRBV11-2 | CASSLRKGLTQETQYF
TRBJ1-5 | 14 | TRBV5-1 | CASSPSGIGQPQHF
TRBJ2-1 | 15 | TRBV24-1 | CATSKSVSSYNEQFF